A selection of T cell receptor beta chains follows, all from one sample in a study of graft-versus-host responses after intestinal transplantation. Some clones are missing from TCRdb's copy, which holds only in-frame ones; the method was immunoSEQ multiplex PCR. Among 49,000 or so clones listed, about 93% were seen once. Material: PBMCs, obtained 750 to 850 days after a first intestinal transplant, on the day of a second. Receptor source: a human patient who received an intestinal transplant, so some T cells may come from the graft donor. CDR3s include the opening cysteine and the closing phenylalanine or tryptophan. A clone size is listed for some rows: how often the clone was seen (once, few, many), or a class if it is expanded.

TRBJ2-1 | . | TRBV18 | CASLESRGRIEQFF
TRBJ2-3 | . | TRBV5-1 | CASSVRGRVPTDTQYF
TRBJ1-1 | . | TRBV28 | CASSLPRGGGNTEAFF
TRBJ1-4 | . | TRBV4-1 | CASSLPGGASEKLFF
TRBJ1-4 | . | TRBV7-9 | CASSLQGWEKLFF
TRBJ2-3 | . | TRBV27 | CASSYGTERDTQYF
TRBJ2-2 | . | TRBV9 | CASSESGELFF
TRBJ1-3 | . | TRBV30 | CAWSVGREDTIYF
TRBJ2-7 | . | TRBV28 | CASTSGGARSYEQYF
TRBJ2-1 | . | TRBV9 | CASSVEQGLGNEQFF
TRBJ1-5 | . | TRBV6-5 | CASAEGTNQPQHF
TRBJ2-6 | . | TRBV7-3 | CASSLTWLRGSGANVLTF
TRBJ2-3 | once | TRBV5-1 | CASSLDPSTDTQYF
TRBJ1-1 | . | TRBV7-9 | CASSSLGGNTEAFF
TRBJ2-3 | . | TRBV7-2 | CASSLALRYLSTDTQYF